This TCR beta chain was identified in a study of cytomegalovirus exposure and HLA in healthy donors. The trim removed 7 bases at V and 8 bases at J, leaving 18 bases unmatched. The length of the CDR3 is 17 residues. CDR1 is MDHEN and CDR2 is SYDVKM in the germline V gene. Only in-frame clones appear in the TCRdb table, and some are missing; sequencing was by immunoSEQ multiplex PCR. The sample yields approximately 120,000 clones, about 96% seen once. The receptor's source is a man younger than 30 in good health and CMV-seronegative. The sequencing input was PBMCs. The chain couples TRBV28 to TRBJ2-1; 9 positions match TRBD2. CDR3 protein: CASKSLGSGSKDDEQFF. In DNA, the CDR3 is TGTGCCAGCAAAAGTTTGGGTAGCGGGAGCAAGGACGATGAGCAGTTCTTC.